The 32 T cell receptor beta chains presented below share a single source sample, sequenced in a study of T cell responses to AZD1222 COVID-19 vaccine. The protocol was immunoSEQ multiplex PCR, while the TCRdb copy is restricted to in-frame clones and leaves out a portion. The repertoire includes fewer than 200,000 clones, more than 80% of them detected once, and 6.1% sits in the top ten. Here the sequenced sample was peripheral blood, taken on day 0 of AZD1222 vaccination. Receptor source: an adult in good health.

The chain is built from TRBV5-4 and TRBJ2-1; TRBD2 matches at 12 bases. The ends lost 6 bases at V and 4 bases at J; junction bases unmatched: 20. Germline CDR1 reads SGHNT; CDR2 reads YYREEE (reference sequence). The CDR3 loop spans 20 amino acids. CDR3 bases: TGTGCCAGCACTCTTAGGACTAGCGGGAAATCCTCTGGTAGTTACAATGAGCAGTTCTTC. Translating it yields CASTLRTSGKSSGSYNEQFF.

The gene calls are TRBV11-2 and TRBJ2-5; TRBD2 is a possible D gene (5 bases). In germline, CDR1 is SGHAT, CDR2 FQNNGV. Trimming left V 3 bases short and J 5 bases short, with 13 bases between. The CDR3 spans 14 residues. This CDR3 is CASSLTRGRETQYF. The CDR3 DNA reads as TGTGCCAGCAGCTTGACCCGGGGTAGGGAGACCCAGTACTTC.

This chain uses TRBV12-5 with TRBJ2-2; D ambiguous. The CDR3 runs to 12 residues. V dropped 7 bases and J dropped 7 bases, with 10 bases sitting between them. Germline V gives CDR1 LGHNT, CDR2 FRNRAP. Here the CDR3 DNA reads TGTGCTAGTGCCCTCGGCAGCGGGGAGCTGTTTTTT. Protein product: CASALGSGELFF.

The chain carries TRBV29-1 and TRBJ1-3, with TRBD1 as a possible D gene (5 bases). Trimming removed 6 bases at V and 0 bases at J, with 12 bases between. Germline CDR1 reads SQVTM; CDR2 reads ANQGSEA. This CDR3 has 14 amino acids. CDR3 region: CSVTPDSSGNTIYF. The CDR3 region has the DNA TGCAGCGTGACCCCTGACAGCTCTGGAAACACCATATATTTT.

J is TRBJ1-3 and V is TRBV24-1; D not certain. The germline V and J ends were trimmed by 10 bases and 0 bases, with 15 bases remaining between them. Germline lookup yields CDR1 KGHDR and CDR2 SFDVKD. The CDR3 consists of 15 residues. The CDR3 here is CATDIGQFSGNTIYF. The CDR3, as DNA: TGTGCCACAGACATAGGGCAGTTCTCTGGAAACACCATATATTTT.

This sequence joins TRBV2 and TRBJ1-2, with TRBD1 matching 7 bases. The germline CDR1 and CDR2 sequences are SNHLY and FYNNEI. The CDR3 sequence is 16 residues long. Trimming took 0 bases from V and 4 from J; bases not matched to a gene: 8. In DNA form, the CDR3 reads TGTGCCAGCAGTGAAGCCCCGACAGGGATGGGCTATGGCTACACCTTC. Its protein is CASSEAPTGMGYGYTF. Drawing the rest from reference TRBV2 and TRBJ1-2, the complete variable domain is EPEVTQTPSHQVTQMGQEVILRCVPISNHLYFYWYRQILGQKVEFLVSFYNNEISEKSEIFDDQFSVERPDGSNFTLKIRSTKLEDSAMYFCASSEAPTGMGYGYTFGSGTRLTVV.

This clone was found a few times. As DNA, the CDR3 is TGTGCCACCAGTGGAAGGGGTTCCGGGGAGCTGTTTTTT. This gives the protein CATSGRGSGELFF. The chain recombines TRBV24-1 with TRBJ2-2, with a weak D call TRBD1 (5 bases). This CDR3 comprises 13 residues. V lost 5 bases and J 6 bases, leaving 9 bases between the germline ends. Per germline, CDR1 KGHDR and CDR2 SFDVKD.

This clone appeared a few times. The rearrangement joins TRBV3-1 (or the pseudogene TRBV3-2) to TRBJ2-1; the match to TRBD2 covers 13 bases. The CDR3 is 21 amino acids. V trimming: 0 bases; J trimming: 4 bases; junction bases outside the gene matches: 15. Germline lookup yields CDR1 LGHDT and CDR2 YNNKEL (reference sequence). The CDR3 nucleotides are TGTGCCAGCAGCCAAGATCTGGGACTAGCGGGATGGGTAGCGTCGTACAATGAGCAGTTCTTC. Translating it yields CASSQDLGLAGWVASYNEQFF.

This sequence joins TRBV9 and TRBJ2-2, with 7 bases matching TRBD2. There are 15 residues in the CDR3. The J segment lost 6 bases and the V segment lost 0 bases, leaving 5 bases of the junction unmatched. Germline V gene sequence: CDR1 SGDLS, CDR2 YYNGEE. The CDR3 reads CASSVVSRGAGELFF. The CDR3 DNA reads as TGTGCCAGCAGCGTAGTGTCTCGGGGGGCCGGGGAGCTGTTTTTT.

V usage is TRBV28 and J usage is TRBJ2-7, with D uncertain. There are 12 residues in the CDR3. Looked up from germline, CDR1 is MDHEN and CDR2 is SYDVKM. V was clipped by 5 bases and J by 3 bases, with 8 bases between them. The CDR3 DNA reads TGTGCCAGCAGTCTGTTGTTCTACGAGCAGTACTTC. Its translation: CASSLLFYEQYF.

The chain is built from TRBV7-3 and TRBJ1-1, with a possible D match to TRBD1 (5 bases). Trimming removed 5 bases at V and 4 bases at J, with 14 bases between. The CDR3 runs to 14 residues. In germline, CDR1 is SGHTA, CDR2 FQGTGA. CDR3 DNA sequence: TGTGCCAGCAGCCCACAGGCGGGGGGCACTGAAGCTTTCTTT. This encodes CASSPQAGGTEAFF.

The chain links TRBV28 to TRBJ2-1; D unclear. The V end lost 9 bases, the J end lost 6 bases, and 18 bases lay between the germline ends. The length of the CDR3 is 14 residues. Per the germline V gene, CDR1 is MDHEN and CDR2 is SYDVKM. CDR3 nucleotides: TGTGCCAGTACGTCCCCGTCCTGGATCAATGAGCAGTTCTTC. Translation: CASTSPSWINEQFF.

This rearrangement joins TRBV7-3 to TRBJ1-2; D gene unclear. CDR1 is SGHTA, CDR2 FQGTGA, per germline. The CDR3 consists of 14 residues. V was clipped by 0 bases and J by 5 bases, with 10 bases between them. CDR3 residues: CASSLTRSDYGYTF. CDR3 DNA sequence: TGTGCCAGCAGCTTAACTCGGTCGGATTATGGCTACACCTTC.

V and J are TRBV30 and TRBJ2-1; a weak D match, TRBD2 (6 bases). V gave up 4 bases and J gave up 8 bases, with 30 bases separating them. The CDR3 spans 18 residues. Germline-derived CDR1 and CDR2 are GTSNPN and SVGIG (reference sequence). Here the CDR3 reads CAWTPLVPKAGNPDEQFF. CDR3 DNA sequence: TGTGCCTGGACCCCACTAGTTCCGAAGGCGGGAAACCCCGATGAGCAGTTCTTC.

CDR3 loop: CASSFEPRSPLHF. DNA of the CDR3: TGTGCCAGCAGTTTCGAGCCCCGATCACCCCTCCACTTT. The V gene is TRBV12-3 or TRBV12-4, the J gene TRBJ1-6; D uncertain. The CDR3 spans 13 residues. V shed 3 bases and J shed 10 bases, with 10 bases lying between them.

CDR3 sequence (DNA): TGTGCCAGCAGCTTAGAGCCCCAAGCCGGGGAGCAGTACTTC. Residues: CASSLEPQAGEQYF. V is TRBV7-2 and J is TRBJ2-7; no firm D call. Germline-derived CDR1 and CDR2 are SGHTA and FQGNSA. V lost 1 base, J lost 7 bases, and 14 bases lay in between. This CDR3 is built from 14 residues. Full variable domain (missing parts from reference TRBV7-2 and TRBJ2-7): GAGVSQSPSNKVTEKGKDVELRCDPISGHTALYWYRQSLGQGLEFLIYFQGNSAPDKSGLPSDRFSAERTGGSVSTLTIQRTQQEDSAVYLCASSLEPQAGEQYFGPGTRLTVT.

The CDR3 region has the DNA TGTGCCAGCTCACCTGCGGGGAAGTTGTCAACTAATGAAAAACTGTTTTTT. It specifies CASSPAGKLSTNEKLFF. The chain recombines TRBV18 with TRBJ1-4; D uncertain. The CDR3 is 17 amino acids. V was cut by 3 bases and J by 0 bases, with 14 bases left in between. Germline CDR1 KGHSH, CDR2 LQKENI.

The chain combines TRBV29-1 with TRBJ2-5; 7 bases line up with TRBD1. This CDR3 is 14 amino acids long. Germline V lookup: CDR1 SQVTM, CDR2 ANQGSEA. The junction had 13 bases not matched to a gene; V was cut back by 7 bases and J by 5 bases. The CDR3: CSAREGTGVETQYF. The CDR3, as DNA: TGCAGCGCCCGAGAGGGAACAGGGGTTGAGACCCAGTACTTC.

V gene TRBV7-2 combines with J gene TRBJ1-4, with D tentatively TRBD1 (5 bases). Germline V gene lookup returns CDR1 SGHTA and CDR2 FQGNSA. There are 15 residues in the CDR3. V was clipped by 1 base and J by 7 bases, with 13 bases between them. Written as DNA, the CDR3 is TGTGCCAGCAGCTTAGAGGGGTTTGCGGGTGAAAAACTGTTTTTT. Translation gives CASSLEGFAGEKLFF.

This chain connects TRBV6-2 or TRBV6-3 to TRBJ1-5; maybe TRBD1 (6 bases). V lost 6 bases to trimming and J lost 4 bases, with 16 bases between them. Germline V CDR1 and CDR2: MNHEY, SVGEGT. CDR3 size: 15 residues. As DNA, the CDR3 is TGTGCCAGCAGCCCGACGCGGGGGCGGAATCAGCCCCAGCATTTT. Its protein product is CASSPTRGRNQPQHF.

V gene TRBV18 combines with J gene TRBJ1-2, with D perhaps matching TRBD1 (5 bases). The CDR3 is made up of 19 amino acids. Germline CDR1 is KGHSH and CDR2 is LQKENI. Between the trimmed V and J ends, which lost 3 bases and 0 bases, there was a span of 23 bases. CDR3 protein: CASSPFKVLKQATNYGYTF. The CDR3 DNA reads as TGTGCCAGCTCACCTTTTAAGGTGTTGAAACAGGCTACTAACTATGGCTACACCTTC.

V and J are TRBV4-3 and TRBJ1-4; 7 nucleotides agree with TRBD1. The V gene end was trimmed by 1 base and the J gene end by 7 bases; junction bases not matched to a gene: 9. The CDR3 is made up of 16 amino acids. Germline CDR1 and CDR2: LGHNA and YSLEER. The CDR3 sequence: CASSQGPGGGSEKLFF. The CDR3 nucleotides are TGCGCCAGCAGCCAAGGTCCAGGGGGGGGGTCTGAAAAACTGTTTTTT.

The rearrangement joins TRBV30 to TRBJ1-4; D possibly corresponds to TRBD1 (6 bases). Trimming cost V 5 bases and J 8 bases, with 15 bases left between them. This CDR3 is 13 amino acids long. Germline assignment: CDR1 GTSNPN and CDR2 SVGIG (reference sequence). In nucleotides, the CDR3 is TGTGCCTGGCGTCCGGGACAAGGGGAAAAACTGTTTTTT. Protein product: CAWRPGQGEKLFF.

This clone was seen a single time. This chain links TRBV13 with TRBJ2-2; D unclear. The CDR3 contains 15 residues. Germline V gene data show CDR1 as PRHDT and CDR2 as FYEKMQ (reference sequence). The ends were cut back, 1 base at V and 7 bases at J, with 13 bases in the middle. The CDR3 reads CASSLVDNTSGELFF. CDR3 nucleotides: TGTGCCAGCAGCTTAGTTGACAACACGAGCGGGGAGCTGTTTTTT.

The rearrangement joins TRBV7-6 to TRBJ2-7; 12 bases match TRBD1. This CDR3 has 15 amino acids. V shed 5 bases and J 3 bases; nucleotides not matched to a gene: 5. CDR1 SGHVS and CDR2 FNYEAQ come from the germline V gene. CDR3 amino acids: CASSPGTGGNYEQYF. DNA for the CDR3: TGTGCCAGCAGCCCGGGGACAGGGGGCAACTACGAGCAGTACTTC.

V and J are TRBV28 and TRBJ2-2; TRBD2 matches at 9 bases. This CDR3 contains 15 residues. Germline V gene sequence: CDR1 MDHEN, CDR2 SYDVKM. The V segment lost 8 bases and the J segment 4 bases; nucleotides outside the gene matches: 8. The CDR3 spells CASWAGGIPTGELFF. As DNA, the CDR3 is TGTGCCAGCTGGGCGGGGGGGATACCCACCGGGGAGCTGTTTTTT.

J is TRBJ1-2 and V is TRBV24-1; D possibly corresponds to TRBD1 (6 bases). Germline V gene lookup returns CDR1 KGHDR and CDR2 SFDVKD. V was clipped by 4 bases and J by 6 bases, with 8 bases between them. This CDR3 is built from 12 residues. The CDR3 bases are TGTGCCACCAGTGAGCCAGGGGATGGCTACACCTTC. Its protein is CATSEPGDGYTF.

The chain couples TRBV28 to TRBJ1-3; D remains unclear. The CDR3 extends over 16 amino acids. Trimming took 3 bases from V and 4 from J, leaving 16 bases between them. The V gene's germline CDR1 is MDHEN and CDR2 SYDVKM. The CDR3 is CASSFHAGSLGNTIYF. The CDR3 nucleotides are TGTGCCAGCAGTTTTCATGCAGGTTCTCTGGGAAACACCATATATTTT.

The chain couples TRBV12-5 to TRBJ2-7; maybe TRBD1 (5 bases). In germline, CDR1 is LGHNT, CDR2 FRNRAP. CDR3 length: 12 residues. Trimming took 6 bases from V and 0 from J, leaving 6 bases between them. The CDR3 is CASGGHSYEQYF. CDR3 DNA sequence: TGTGCTAGTGGCGGACACTCCTACGAGCAGTACTTC.

V is TRBV7-9 and J is TRBJ2-7; TRBD1 might be the D (6 bases). This CDR3 has 16 residues. Trimming took 2 bases from V and 0 from J, leaving 14 bases between them. Germline V CDR1 and CDR2: SEHNR, FQNEAQ (reference sequence). The chain's CDR3 is CASSLNQEGHSYEQYF. In nucleotides, the CDR3 is TGTGCCAGCAGCTTAAATCAAGAGGGACACTCCTACGAGCAGTACTTC.

V and J are TRBV19 and TRBJ1-5; no reliable D call. CDR1 is LNHDA and CDR2 is SQIVND in the germline V gene (reference sequence). The CDR3 is 13 residues long. V lost 5 bases, J lost 3 bases, and 8 bases lay in between. For the CDR3, the DNA is TGTGCCAGTAGTTTGGGGTCCAATCAGCCCCAGCATTTT. Its protein product is CASSLGSNQPQHF.

This chain connects TRBV7-6 to TRBJ1-3; D is possibly TRBD1 (6 bases). CDR3 size: 17 residues. V was clipped by 4 bases and J by 3 bases, with 19 bases between them. Per germline, CDR1 SGHVS and CDR2 FNYEAQ. The CDR3 region is CASSSYRTAGGGNTIYF. The CDR3 DNA is TGTGCCAGCAGCTCTTATCGGACAGCCGGAGGTGGAAACACCATATATTTT.